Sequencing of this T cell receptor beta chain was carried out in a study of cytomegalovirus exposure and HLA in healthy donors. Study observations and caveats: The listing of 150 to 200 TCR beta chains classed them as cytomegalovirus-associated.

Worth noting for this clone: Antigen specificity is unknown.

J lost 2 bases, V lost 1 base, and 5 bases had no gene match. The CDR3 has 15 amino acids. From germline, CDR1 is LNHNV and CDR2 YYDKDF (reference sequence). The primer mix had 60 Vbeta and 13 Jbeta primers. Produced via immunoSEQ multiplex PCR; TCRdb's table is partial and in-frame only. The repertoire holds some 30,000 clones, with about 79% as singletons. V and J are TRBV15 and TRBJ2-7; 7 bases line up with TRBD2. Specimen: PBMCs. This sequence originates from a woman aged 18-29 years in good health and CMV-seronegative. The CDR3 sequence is CATSRAAGEAYEQYF. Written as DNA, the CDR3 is TGTGCCACCAGCAGAGCGGCGGGAGAGGCCTACGAGCAGTACTTC.